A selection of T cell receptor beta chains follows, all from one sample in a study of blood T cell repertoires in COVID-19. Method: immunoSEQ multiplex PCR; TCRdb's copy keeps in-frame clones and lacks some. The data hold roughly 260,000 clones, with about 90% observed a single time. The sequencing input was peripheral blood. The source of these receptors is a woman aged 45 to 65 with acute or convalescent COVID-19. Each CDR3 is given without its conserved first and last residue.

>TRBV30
AWSVEGGELF
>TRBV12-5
ASGSSGNEQF
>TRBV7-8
ASSLQGATGYT
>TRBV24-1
ATSTSSETYNEQF
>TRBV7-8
ASSLDRASGGPTDTQY
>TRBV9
ASSVDQGTETQY
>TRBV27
ASSFSSGTSTDTQY
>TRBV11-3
ASSFGLAGGTGELF
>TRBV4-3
ASSQDSGTTNEKLF
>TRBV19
ASSTDRLWGAYSNQPQH
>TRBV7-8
ASSSLAGGAQGEQF
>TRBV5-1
ASSWAGATEAF
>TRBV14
ASSPSVDRINYGYT
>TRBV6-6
ASTPPGARAETQY
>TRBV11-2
ASSTRQGAGETQY
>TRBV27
ASRLYSGGRAF
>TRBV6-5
ASSKSGSYEQY
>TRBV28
ASSNSIGSNEQF
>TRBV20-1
SASLGSSYNSPLH
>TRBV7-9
ASSQQYSGNTIY
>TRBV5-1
ASSFPGDGYT
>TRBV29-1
SARRENNEQF
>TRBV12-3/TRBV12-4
ASSSDRAKPLH
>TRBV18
ASSEQGDTGTDTQY
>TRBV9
ASSVGAGTSGYNEQF
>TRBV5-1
ASSRTGAYEQY
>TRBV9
ASSVQGAFGNTIY
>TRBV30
AWSTLAGRGTDTQY
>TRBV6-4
ASSWTSGPLGSYNEQF
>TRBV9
ASSPRLVPYEQY
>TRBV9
ASSVGRGGAENTEAF
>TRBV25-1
ASSEGGGGYT
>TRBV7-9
ASSFLGFGQGDQPQH
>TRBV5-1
ASSLWRPNTGELF
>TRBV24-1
ATSDSRLAGSTDTQY
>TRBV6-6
ASSHNRRSNTEAF
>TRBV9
ASSVGRGGLAGGSYEQY
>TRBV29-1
SVTLEGTSHYEQY
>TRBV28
ASSSGGSNYGYT
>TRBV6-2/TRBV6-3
ASSYFGIYSGNTIY
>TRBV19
ATADLYNEQF
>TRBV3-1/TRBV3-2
ASSQDSGEWETQY
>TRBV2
ASSEDRRDSRHGYT
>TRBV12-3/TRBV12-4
ASSLDMNTEAF
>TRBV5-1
ASSFMGTGSDTQY
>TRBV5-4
ASSLAGNGNEKLF
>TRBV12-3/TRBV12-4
ASSPGGASRH